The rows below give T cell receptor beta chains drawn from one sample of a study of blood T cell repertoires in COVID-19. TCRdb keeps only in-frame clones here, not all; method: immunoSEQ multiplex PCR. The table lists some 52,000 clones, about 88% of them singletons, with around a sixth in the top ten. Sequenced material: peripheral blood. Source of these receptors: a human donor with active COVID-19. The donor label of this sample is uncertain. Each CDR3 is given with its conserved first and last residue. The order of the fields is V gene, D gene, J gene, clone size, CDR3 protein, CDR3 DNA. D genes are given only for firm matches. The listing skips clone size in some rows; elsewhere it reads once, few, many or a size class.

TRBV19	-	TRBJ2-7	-	CASSHGAYEQYF	TGTGCCAGTAGTCACGGGGCCTACGAGCAGTACTTC
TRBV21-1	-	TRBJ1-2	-	CASSKGPWDRGTGYTF	TGTGCCAGCAGCAAAGGTCCGTGGGACAGGGGGACGGGCTACACCTTC
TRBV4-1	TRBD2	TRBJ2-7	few	CASSRGASGGIYEQYF	TGCGCCAGCAGCCGAGGGGCTAGCGGGGGGATCTACGAGCAGTACTTC
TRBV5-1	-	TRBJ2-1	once	CASSKGQKYNEQFF	TGCGCCAGCAGCAAGGGACAAAAATACAATGAGCAGTTCTTC
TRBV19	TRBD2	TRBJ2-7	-	CASSIGLTGGVYEQYF	TGTGCCAGTAGTATCGGACTGACGGGGGGGGTCTACGAGCAGTACTTC
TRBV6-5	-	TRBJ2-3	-	CASSYELPTDTQYF	TGTGCCAGCAGTTATGAACTACCCACAGATACGCAGTATTTT
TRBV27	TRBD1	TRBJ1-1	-	CASSRQGPYTEAFF	TGTGCCAGCAGTCGACAGGGTCCTTACACTGAAGCTTTCTTT
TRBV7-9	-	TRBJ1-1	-	CASSLDLGATRKAFF	TGTGCCAGCAGCTTAGATCTGGGGGCCACGAGGAAAGCTTTCTTT
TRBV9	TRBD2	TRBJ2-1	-	CASNPTSGGLNEQFF	TGTGCCAGCAACCCGACTAGCGGGGGTTTGAATGAGCAGTTCTTC
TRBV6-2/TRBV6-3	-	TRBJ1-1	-	CASSWLQGGAFF	TGTGCCAGCAGTTGGCTTCAGGGAGGGGCTTTCTTT
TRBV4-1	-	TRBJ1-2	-	CASSQDLKGGDYGYTF	TGCGCCAGCAGCCAAGATCTAAAGGGAGGGGACTATGGCTACACCTTC
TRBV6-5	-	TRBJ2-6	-	CASLRMSSGANVLTF	TGTGCCAGCTTACGTATGAGCTCTGGGGCCAACGTCCTGACTTTC
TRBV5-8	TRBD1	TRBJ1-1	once	CASSLDHGQGAPEAFF	TGTGCCAGCAGCTTGGACCATGGACAGGGGGCGCCTGAAGCTTTCTTT
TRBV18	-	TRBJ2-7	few	CASSSFQVSTYEQYF	TGTGCCAGCTCGTCCTTCCAGGTGTCAACCTACGAGCAGTACTTC
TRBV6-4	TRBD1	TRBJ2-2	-	CASSVQGVPGELFF	TGTGCCAGCAGTGTCCAGGGGGTCCCCGGGGAGCTGTTTTTT
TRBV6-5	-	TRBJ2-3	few	CASSMFRATDTQYF	TGTGCCAGCAGTATGTTCAGGGCCACAGATACGCAGTATTTT
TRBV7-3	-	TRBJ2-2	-	CASNTGIGGELFF	TGTGCCAGCAATACAGGGATCGGCGGGGAGCTGTTTTTT
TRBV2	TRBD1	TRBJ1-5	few	CASSSDREIQPQHF	TGTGCCAGCAGCTCCGACAGGGAAATTCAGCCCCAGCATTTT
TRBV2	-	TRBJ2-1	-	CASSDNSYNEQFF	TGTGCCAGCAGTGACAACTCCTACAATGAGCAGTTCTTC
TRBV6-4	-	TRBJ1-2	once	CASRARTGIGNYGYTF	TGTGCCAGCAGAGCCCGAACAGGGATTGGTAACTATGGCTACACCTTC
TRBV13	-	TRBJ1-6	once	CASRTGKLNSPLHF	TGTGCCAGCCGAACAGGGAAGCTAAATTCACCCCTCCACTTT
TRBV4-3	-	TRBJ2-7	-	CASSQEGQGTYEQYF	TGCGCCAGCAGCCAAGAAGGTCAGGGCACCTACGAGCAGTACTTC
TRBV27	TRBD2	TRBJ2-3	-	CASTPWVAGGPLDTQYF	TGTGCCAGCACCCCCTGGGTAGCGGGGGGGCCCCTAGATACGCAGTATTTT
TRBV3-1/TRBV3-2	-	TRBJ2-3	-	CASSLSTDFRDTQYF	TGTGCCAGCAGCCTCTCGACAGATTTCCGTGATACGCAGTATTTT
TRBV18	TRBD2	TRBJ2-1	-	CASSPVTAGDQFF	TGTGCCAGCTCACCCGTCACAGCGGGGGATCAGTTCTTC
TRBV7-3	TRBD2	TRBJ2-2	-	CASSSLAGGAGELFF	TGTGCCAGCAGCTCCCTAGCGGGGGGAGCCGGGGAGCTGTTTTTT
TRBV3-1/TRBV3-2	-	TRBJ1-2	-	CASSQEGHGYTF	TGTGCCAGCAGCCAAGAGGGGCATGGCTACACCTTC
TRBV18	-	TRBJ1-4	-	CASSLRRGSNEKLFF	TGTGCCAGCTCGCTCCGTCGGGGGAGTAATGAAAAACTGTTTTTT
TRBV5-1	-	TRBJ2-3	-	CASSLLDTQGDTQYF	TGCGCCAGCAGCTTGCTGGACACGCAAGGGGATACGCAGTATTTT
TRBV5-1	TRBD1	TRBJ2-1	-	CASSLTGQVNNEQFF	TGCGCCAGCAGCTTGACGGGACAGGTCAACAATGAGCAGTTCTTC
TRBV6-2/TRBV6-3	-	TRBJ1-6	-	CASSADRSSYNSPLHF	TGTGCCAGCAGCGCCGACAGGAGCTCCTATAATTCACCCCTCCACTTT
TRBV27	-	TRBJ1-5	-	CASTWGAVHQPQHF	TGTGCCAGCACGTGGGGCGCGGTACATCAGCCCCAGCATTTT
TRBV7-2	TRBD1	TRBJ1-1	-	CASSLEPGGGTEAFF	TGTGCCAGCAGCTTAGAACCAGGGGGTGGCACTGAAGCTTTCTTT
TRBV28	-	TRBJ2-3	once	CASSMRDTDTQYF	TGTGCCAGCAGTATGCGAGACACAGATACGCAGTATTTT
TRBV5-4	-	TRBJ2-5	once	CASSAGFDETQYF	TGTGCCAGCAGCGCGGGGTTCGATGAGACCCAGTACTTC
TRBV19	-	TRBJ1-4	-	CASSIRGPNEKLFF	TGTGCCAGTAGTATCAGGGGACCGAATGAAAAACTGTTTTTT
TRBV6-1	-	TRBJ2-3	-	CASSEGAGTDTQYF	TGTGCCAGCAGTGAAGGGGCGGGGACAGATACGCAGTATTTT
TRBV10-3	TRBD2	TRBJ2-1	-	CAISPTSGGSYNEQFF	TGTGCCATCAGTCCGACTAGCGGGGGATCTTACAATGAGCAGTTCTTC
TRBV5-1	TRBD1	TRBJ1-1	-	CASSSPDRGLTEAFF	TGCGCCAGCAGCTCCCCCGACAGGGGTCTAACTGAAGCTTTCTTT
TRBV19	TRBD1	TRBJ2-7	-	CASSTQGAGSYEQYF	TGTGCCAGTAGTACCCAGGGGGCAGGTTCCTACGAGCAGTACTTC
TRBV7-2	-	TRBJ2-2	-	CASSSTVTGELFF	TGTGCCAGCAGCTCGACAGTCACCGGGGAGCTGTTTTTT
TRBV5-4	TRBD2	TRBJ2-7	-	CASSSGGARSYEQYF	TGTGCCAGCAGTAGCGGGGGGGCGCGCTCCTACGAGCAGTACTTC
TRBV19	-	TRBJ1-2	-	CASSMGTESNGYTF	TGTGCCAGTAGTATGGGCACAGAAAGTAATGGCTACACCTTC
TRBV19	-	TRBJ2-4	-	CASSMGTGRVENIQYF	TGTGCCAGTAGTATGGGAACAGGGAGGGTTGAAAACATTCAGTACTTC
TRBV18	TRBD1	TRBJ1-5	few	CASSPDRGPNQPQHF	TGTGCCAGCTCGCCGGACAGGGGACCCAATCAGCCCCAGCATTTT
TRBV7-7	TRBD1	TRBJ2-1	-	CASSPTGRVQFF	TGTGCTAGCAGTCCGACAGGGAGAGTGCAGTTCTTC
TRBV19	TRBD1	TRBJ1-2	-	CASSIGVGTGYGYTF	TGTGCCAGTAGTATTGGGGTAGGGACAGGGTATGGCTACACCTTC